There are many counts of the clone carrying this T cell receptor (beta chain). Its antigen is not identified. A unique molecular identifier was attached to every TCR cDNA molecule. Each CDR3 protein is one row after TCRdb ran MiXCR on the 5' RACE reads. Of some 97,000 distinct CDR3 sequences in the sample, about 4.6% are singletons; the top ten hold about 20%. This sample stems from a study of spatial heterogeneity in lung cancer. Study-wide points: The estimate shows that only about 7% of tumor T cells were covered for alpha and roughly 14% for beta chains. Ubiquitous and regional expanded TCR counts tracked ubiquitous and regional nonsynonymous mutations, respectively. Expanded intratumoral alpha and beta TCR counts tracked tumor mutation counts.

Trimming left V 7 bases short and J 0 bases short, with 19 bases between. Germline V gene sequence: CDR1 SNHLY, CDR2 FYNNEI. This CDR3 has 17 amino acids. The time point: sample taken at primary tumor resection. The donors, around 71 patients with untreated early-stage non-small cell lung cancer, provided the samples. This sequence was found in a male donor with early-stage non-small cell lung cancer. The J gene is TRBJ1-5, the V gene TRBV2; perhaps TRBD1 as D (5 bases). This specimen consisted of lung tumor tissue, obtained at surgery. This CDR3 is CASNGGVKASSNQPQHF. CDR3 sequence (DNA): TGTGCCAGCAACGGAGGGGTAAAAGCTTCTAGCAATCAGCCCCAGCATTTT.